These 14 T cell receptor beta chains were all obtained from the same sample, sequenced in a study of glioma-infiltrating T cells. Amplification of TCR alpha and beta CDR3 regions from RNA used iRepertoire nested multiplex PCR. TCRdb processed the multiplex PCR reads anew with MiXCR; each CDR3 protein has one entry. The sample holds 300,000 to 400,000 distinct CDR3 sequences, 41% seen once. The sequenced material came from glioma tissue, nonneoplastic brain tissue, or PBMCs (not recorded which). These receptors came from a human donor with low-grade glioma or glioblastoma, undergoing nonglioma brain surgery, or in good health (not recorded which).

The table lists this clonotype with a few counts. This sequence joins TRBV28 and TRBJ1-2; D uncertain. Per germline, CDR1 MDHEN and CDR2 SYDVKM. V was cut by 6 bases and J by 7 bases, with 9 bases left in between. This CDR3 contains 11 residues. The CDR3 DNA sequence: TGTGCCAGCAGCCGGCCGAGTGGCTACACCTTC. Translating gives CASSRPSGYTF.

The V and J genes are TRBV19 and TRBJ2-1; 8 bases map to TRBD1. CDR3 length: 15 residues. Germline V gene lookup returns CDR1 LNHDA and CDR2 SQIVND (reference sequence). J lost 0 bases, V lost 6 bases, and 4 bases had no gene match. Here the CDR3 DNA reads TGTGCCAGTAGGGAGACAGGGGTCTCCTACAATGAGCAGTTCTTC. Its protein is CASRETGVSYNEQFF.

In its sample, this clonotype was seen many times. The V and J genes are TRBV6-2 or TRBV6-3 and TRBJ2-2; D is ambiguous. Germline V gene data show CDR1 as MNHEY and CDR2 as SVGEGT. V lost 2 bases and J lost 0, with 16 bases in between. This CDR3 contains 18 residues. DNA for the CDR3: TGTGCCAGCAGTTACCGAGCGCTACGATCCGCGAACACCGGGGAGCTGTTTTTT. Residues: CASSYRALRSANTGELFF.

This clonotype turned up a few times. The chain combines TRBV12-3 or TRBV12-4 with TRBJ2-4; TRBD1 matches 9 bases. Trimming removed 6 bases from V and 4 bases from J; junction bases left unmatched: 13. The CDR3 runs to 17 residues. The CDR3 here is CASRSLSRTGAKNIQYF. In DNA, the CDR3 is TGTGCCAGCAGATCCCTCTCCAGGACAGGGGCGAAAAACATTCAGTACTTC.

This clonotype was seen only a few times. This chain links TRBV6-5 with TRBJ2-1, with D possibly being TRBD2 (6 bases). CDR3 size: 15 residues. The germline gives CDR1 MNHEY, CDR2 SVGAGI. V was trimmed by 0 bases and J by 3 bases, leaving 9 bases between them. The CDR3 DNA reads TGTGCCAGCAGTTACTCTGCGGGGTTCTACAATGAGCAGTTCTTC. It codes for CASSYSAGFYNEQFF.

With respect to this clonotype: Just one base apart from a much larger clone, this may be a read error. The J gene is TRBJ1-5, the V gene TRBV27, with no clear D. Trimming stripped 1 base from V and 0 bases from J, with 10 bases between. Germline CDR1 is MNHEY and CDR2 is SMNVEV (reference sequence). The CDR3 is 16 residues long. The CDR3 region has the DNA TGTGCCAGCAGTTTATATGTGCCCTATAGCAATCAGCCCCAGCATTTT. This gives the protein CASSLYVPYSNQPQHF.

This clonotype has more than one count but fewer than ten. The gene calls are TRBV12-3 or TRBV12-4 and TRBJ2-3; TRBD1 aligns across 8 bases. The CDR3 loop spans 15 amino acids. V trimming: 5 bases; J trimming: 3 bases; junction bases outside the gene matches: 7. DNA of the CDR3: TGTGCCAGCAGTCACCGACAGGGGAAAACAGATACGCAGTATTTT. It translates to CASSHRQGKTDTQYF.

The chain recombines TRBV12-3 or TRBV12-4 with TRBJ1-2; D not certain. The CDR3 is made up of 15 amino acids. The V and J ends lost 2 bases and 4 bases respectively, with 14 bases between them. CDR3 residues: CASSLYAGKVYGYTF. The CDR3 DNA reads TGTGCCAGCAGTTTATATGCCGGGAAGGTCTATGGCTACACCTTC.

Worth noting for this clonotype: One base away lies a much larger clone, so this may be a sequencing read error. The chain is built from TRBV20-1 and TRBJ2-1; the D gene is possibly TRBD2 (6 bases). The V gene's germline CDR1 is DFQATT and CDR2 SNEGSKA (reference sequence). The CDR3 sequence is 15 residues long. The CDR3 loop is CGARAVAETYNEQFF. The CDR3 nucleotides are TGCGGTGCTAGAGCGGTAGCGGAGACCTACAATGAGCAGTTCTTC.

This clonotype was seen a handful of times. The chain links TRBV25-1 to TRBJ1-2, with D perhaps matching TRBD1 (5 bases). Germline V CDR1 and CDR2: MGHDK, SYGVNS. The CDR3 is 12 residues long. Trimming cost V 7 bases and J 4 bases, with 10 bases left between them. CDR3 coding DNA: TGTGCCAGCATTGGGGGGAGCTATGGCTACACCTTC. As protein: CASIGGSYGYTF.

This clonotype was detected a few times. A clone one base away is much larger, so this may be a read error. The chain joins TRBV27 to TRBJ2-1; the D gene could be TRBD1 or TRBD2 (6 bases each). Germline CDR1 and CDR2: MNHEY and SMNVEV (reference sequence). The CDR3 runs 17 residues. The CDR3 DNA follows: TGTGCCAGCAGTTCCCTGTCCTCCCGGGGGCCCTACAAGGAGCAGTTCTTC. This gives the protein CASSSLSSRGPYKEQFF.

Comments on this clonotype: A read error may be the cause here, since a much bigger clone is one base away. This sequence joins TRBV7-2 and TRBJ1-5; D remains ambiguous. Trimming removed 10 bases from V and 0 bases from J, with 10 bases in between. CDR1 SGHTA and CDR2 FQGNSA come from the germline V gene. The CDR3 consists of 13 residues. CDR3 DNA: TGTGCCACCAGGAATGATAGCAATCAGCCCCAGCATTTT. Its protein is CATRNDSNQPQHF.

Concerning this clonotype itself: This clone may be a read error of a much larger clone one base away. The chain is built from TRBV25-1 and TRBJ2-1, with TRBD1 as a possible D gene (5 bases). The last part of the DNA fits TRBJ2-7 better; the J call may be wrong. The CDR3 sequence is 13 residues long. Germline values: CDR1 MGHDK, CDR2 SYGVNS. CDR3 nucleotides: TGTGCCAGCAGTGATTCGGACACCTACGAGCAGTACTTC. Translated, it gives CASSDSDTYEQYF.

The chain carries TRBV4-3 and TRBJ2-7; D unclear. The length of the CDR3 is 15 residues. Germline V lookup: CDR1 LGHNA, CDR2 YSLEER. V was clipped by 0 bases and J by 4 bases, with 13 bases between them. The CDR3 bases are TGCGCCAGCAGCCAAGAGCTGACTGGTTGGTACGAGCAGTACTTC. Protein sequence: CASSQELTGWYEQYF.